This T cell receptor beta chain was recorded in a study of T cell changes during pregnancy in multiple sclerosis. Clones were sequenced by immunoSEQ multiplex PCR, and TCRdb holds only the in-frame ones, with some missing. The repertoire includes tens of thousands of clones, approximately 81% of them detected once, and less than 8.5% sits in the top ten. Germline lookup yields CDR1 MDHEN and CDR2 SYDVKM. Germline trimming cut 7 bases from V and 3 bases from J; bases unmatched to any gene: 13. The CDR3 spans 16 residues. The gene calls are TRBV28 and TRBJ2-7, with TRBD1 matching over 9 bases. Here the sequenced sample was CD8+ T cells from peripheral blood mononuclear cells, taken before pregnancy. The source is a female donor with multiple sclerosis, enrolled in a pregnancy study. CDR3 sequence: CASNTSHRGRIYEQYF. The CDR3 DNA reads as TGTGCCAGCAATACTTCTCACAGGGGGCGAATCTACGAGCAGTACTTC.